A selection of T cell receptor beta chains follows, all from one sample in a study of low-dose radiotherapy and immunotherapy resistance in tumors. MiXCR, applied by TCRdb to the reads, yields one record per CDR3 protein. The sample contains fewer than 90,000 distinct CDR3 sequences, around 32% of which appear only once. The input for sequencing was PBMCs, taken before treatment. These receptors were collected from a female donor with ovarian cancer. Both conserved end residues are part of each CDR3. A D gene is named only where the DNA matches it firmly. Part of the rows lack a size; the others show once, few, many or a class for expanded clones.

d_call	v_call	j_call	clone_size	cdr3_nt	cdr3_aa
-	TRBV4-3	TRBJ1-1	-	TGCGCCAGCAGCCATTTAGGCAATCCAGGGACTGAAGCTTTCTTT	CASSHLGNPGTEAFF
-	TRBV19	TRBJ2-3	many	TGTGCCAGTAGCATCGAGAGGGGCGATACGCAGTATTTT	CASSIERGDTQYF
-	TRBV7-2	TRBJ2-3	once	TGTGCCAGCAGCCGGACGAACACAGATACGCAGTATTTT	CASSRTNTDTQYF
TRBD1	TRBV30	TRBJ2-1	many	TGTGCCTGGAGTATAACAGGGGGCGATGAGCAGTTCTTC	CAWSITGGDEQFF
-	TRBV5-1	TRBJ2-4	-	TGCGCCAGCAGCCCGGGTGGGTCTCAGGCCAAAAACATTCAGTACTTC	CASSPGGSQAKNIQYF
TRBD2	TRBV12-3/TRBV12-4	TRBJ2-2	many	TGTGCCAGCAGAGGACTAGCGGGGCGTACACCCGGGGAGCTGTTTTTT	CASRGLAGRTPGELFF
-	TRBV5-1	TRBJ2-1	many	TGCGCCAGCAGCTTGTCAGGTGGCGAGCAGTTCTTC	CASSLSGGEQFF
-	TRBV3-1	TRBJ2-2	many	TGTGCCAGCAGCCAACCGGGACGGTCGAACACCGGGGAGCTGTTTTTT	CASSQPGRSNTGELFF
-	TRBV7-2	TRBJ2-3	many	TGTGCCAGCAGCCGACTCGGGGCAGATACGCAGTATTTT	CASSRLGADTQYF
-	TRBV28	TRBJ2-7	-	TGTGCCAGCTCTACGGTCTCCTACGAGCAGTACTTC	CASSTVSYEQYF
-	TRBV5-1	TRBJ1-1	many	TGCGCCAGCAGCTCCGGTATGGGGGGAATAGCGACTGGAATAGCTTTCTTT	CASSSGMGGIATGIAFF
-	TRBV20-1	TRBJ2-3	many	TGCAGTGCCACCCGAGGGGGGGCTATCACAGATACGCAGTATTTT	CSATRGGAITDTQYF
-	TRBV7-2	TRBJ2-7	many	TGTGCCAGCAACTCCGCGGGTTCCTACGAGCAGTACTTC	CASNSAGSYEQYF
TRBD1	TRBV20-1	TRBJ2-7	many	TGCAGTGCTGGGCGAAGGGGGACAGGGGGTTACGAGCAGTACTTC	CSAGRRGTGGYEQYF
-	TRBV27	TRBJ2-7	few	TGTGCCAGCAGTCCCGGGACCCTTGGGGGCTACGAGCAGTACTTC	CASSPGTLGGYEQYF
TRBD1	TRBV18	TRBJ1-3	many	TGTGCCAGCTCACCAAAGGGGGCGGACGGAAACACCATATATTTT	CASSPKGADGNTIYF
-	TRBV7-9	TRBJ2-2	many	TGTGCCAGCAGCCCCGAGCGCGGGTTCGCGAACACCGGGGAGCTGTTTTTT	CASSPERGFANTGELFF
TRBD1	TRBV11-3	TRBJ2-1	many	TGTGCCAGCAGCCACCAGGGGGAACTTTACAATGAGCAGTTCTTC	CASSHQGELYNEQFF
TRBD1	TRBV7-9	TRBJ1-1	many	TGTGCCAGCAGCTTAAGTCAGGGGGGCACTGAAGCTTTCTTT	CASSLSQGGTEAFF
-	TRBV19	TRBJ2-7	many	TGTGCCAGTAGTTCCTATTCAGGGGCTTACGAGCAGTACTTC	CASSSYSGAYEQYF
-	TRBV24-1	TRBJ2-7	many	TGTGCCACCAGTGATCCCAGGGACAAGACCTACGAGCAGTACTTC	CATSDPRDKTYEQYF
TRBD1	TRBV4-3	TRBJ2-7	-	TGCGCCAGCAGCCAAGGAGCACAGGGGTTCAACGAGCAGTACTTC	CASSQGAQGFNEQYF
-	TRBV13	TRBJ2-2	many	TGTGCCAGCAGCTTGCTACGGACCGGGGAGCTGTTTTTT	CASSLLRTGELFF
TRBD1	TRBV28	TRBJ2-5	many	TGTGTCACAGGGGGCGGAGAGACCCAGTACTTC	CVTGGGETQYF
TRBD2	TRBV2	TRBJ2-1	many	TGTGCCAGCAGTGAACGCCAGCGGGGGGGCGATGAGCAGTTCTTC	CASSERQRGGDEQFF
TRBD2	TRBV11-2	TRBJ2-5	few	TGTGCCAGCAGTACCGGGGGGGCCGAGTACTTC	CASSTGGAEYF
-	TRBV12-3/TRBV12-4	TRBJ1-2	many	TGTGCCATCCACTCCGTCTATGGCTACACCTTC	CAIHSVYGYTF
-	TRBV20-1	TRBJ2-2	-	TGCAGTGCTAGTGCAGGGGTCAGGCCCGGGGAGCTGTTTTTT	CSASAGVRPGELFF
-	TRBV19	TRBJ2-7	many	TGTGCCAGTAGTATAGACCCCGGTCGGGGTTACGAGCAGTACTTC	CASSIDPGRGYEQYF
TRBD1	TRBV5-8	TRBJ2-5	once	TGTGCCAGCAGCTTGGACAGGGGAAAGACCCAGTACTTC	CASSLDRGKTQYF
TRBD1	TRBV28	TRBJ2-3	many	TGTGCCAGCAGACAAGACAGGGATTTAAGTCGTACGCAGTATTTT	CASRQDRDLSRTQYF
TRBD2	TRBV5-4	TRBJ2-7	many	TGTGCCAGCAGCTTGGTGAGCGGGAGCATTGCCGAGCAGTACTTC	CASSLVSGSIAEQYF
TRBD2	TRBV20-1	TRBJ2-2	-	TGCAGTGTAGGGAGGGGAGCGACCGGGGAGCTGTTTTTT	CSVGRGATGELFF
-	TRBV28	TRBJ2-1	-	TGTGCCAGCAGGTTGCCCAGTGGGGGGGCTATAAATGAGCAGTTCTTC	CASRLPSGGAINEQFF